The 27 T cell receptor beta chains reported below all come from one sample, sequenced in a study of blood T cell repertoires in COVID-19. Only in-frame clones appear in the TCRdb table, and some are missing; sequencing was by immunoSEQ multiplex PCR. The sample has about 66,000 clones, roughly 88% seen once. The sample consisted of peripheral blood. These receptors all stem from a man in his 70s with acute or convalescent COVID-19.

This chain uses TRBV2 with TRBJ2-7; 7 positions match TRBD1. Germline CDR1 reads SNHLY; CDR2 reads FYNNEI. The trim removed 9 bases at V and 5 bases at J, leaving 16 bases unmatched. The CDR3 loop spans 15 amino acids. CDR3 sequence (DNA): TGTGCCAGTGGGGGACAGTACTACGAAGAGCACGAGCAGTACTTC. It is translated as CASGGQYYEEHEQYF. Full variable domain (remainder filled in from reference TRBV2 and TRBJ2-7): EPEVTQTPSHQVTQMGQEVILRCVPISNHLYFYWYRQILGQKVEFLVSFYNNEISEKSEIFDDQFSVERPDGSNFTLKIRSTKLEDSAMYFCASGGQYYEEHEQYFGPGTRLTVT.

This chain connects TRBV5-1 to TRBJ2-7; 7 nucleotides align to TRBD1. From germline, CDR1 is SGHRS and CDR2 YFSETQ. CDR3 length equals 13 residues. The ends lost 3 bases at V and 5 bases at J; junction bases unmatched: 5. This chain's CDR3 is CASSSQGVDEQYF. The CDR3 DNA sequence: TGCGCCAGCAGCTCCCAGGGGGTGGACGAGCAGTACTTC.

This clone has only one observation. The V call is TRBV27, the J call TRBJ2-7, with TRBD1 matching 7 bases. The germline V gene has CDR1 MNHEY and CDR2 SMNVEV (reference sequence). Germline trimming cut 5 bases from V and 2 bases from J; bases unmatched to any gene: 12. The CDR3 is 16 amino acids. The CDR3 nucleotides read TGTGCCAGCAGTACTGTGGGACAGACAGGACCCTACGAGCAGTACTTC. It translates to CASSTVGQTGPYEQYF.

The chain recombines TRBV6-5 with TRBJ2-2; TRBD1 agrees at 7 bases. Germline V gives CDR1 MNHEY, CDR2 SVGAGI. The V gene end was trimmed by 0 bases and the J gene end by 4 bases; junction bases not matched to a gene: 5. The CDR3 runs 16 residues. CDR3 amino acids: CASSYSPGGVTGELFF. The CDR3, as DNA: TGTGCCAGCAGTTACTCGCCAGGGGGTGTCACCGGGGAGCTGTTTTTT.

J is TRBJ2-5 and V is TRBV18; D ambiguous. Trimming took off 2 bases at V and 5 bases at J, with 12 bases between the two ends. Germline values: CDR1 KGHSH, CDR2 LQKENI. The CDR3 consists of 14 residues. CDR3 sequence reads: CASSPGDTGETQYF. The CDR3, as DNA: TGTGCCAGCTCACCAGGTGATACCGGGGAGACCCAGTACTTC. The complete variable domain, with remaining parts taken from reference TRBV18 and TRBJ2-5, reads NAGVMQNPRHLVRRRGQEARLRCSPMKGHSHVYWYRQLPEEGLKFMVYLQKENIIDESGMPKERFSAEFPKEGPSILRIQQVVRGDSAAYFCASSPGDTGETQYFGPGTRLLVL.

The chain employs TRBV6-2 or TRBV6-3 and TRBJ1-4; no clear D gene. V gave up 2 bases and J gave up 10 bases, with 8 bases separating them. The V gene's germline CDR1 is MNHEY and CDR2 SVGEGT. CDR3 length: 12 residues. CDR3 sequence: CASSYILGKLFF. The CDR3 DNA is TGTGCCAGCAGTTACATCCTCGGAAAACTGTTTTTT.

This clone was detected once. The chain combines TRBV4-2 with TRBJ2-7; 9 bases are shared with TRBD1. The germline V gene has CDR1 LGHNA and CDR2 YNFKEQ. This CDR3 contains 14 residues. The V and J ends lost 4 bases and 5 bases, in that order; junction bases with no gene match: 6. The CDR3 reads CASSPGTGLNEQYF. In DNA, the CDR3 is TGTGCCAGCAGCCCCGGGACAGGGTTAAACGAGCAGTACTTC.

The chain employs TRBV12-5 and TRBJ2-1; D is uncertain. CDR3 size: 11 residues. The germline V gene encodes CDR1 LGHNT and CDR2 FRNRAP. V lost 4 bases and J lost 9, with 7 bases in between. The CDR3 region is CASGSLGEQFF. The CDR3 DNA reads TGTGCTAGTGGTTCCCTCGGTGAGCAGTTCTTC.

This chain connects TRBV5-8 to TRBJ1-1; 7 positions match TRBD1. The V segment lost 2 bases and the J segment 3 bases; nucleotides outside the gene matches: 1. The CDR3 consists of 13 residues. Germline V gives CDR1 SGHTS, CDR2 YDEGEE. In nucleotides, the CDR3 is TGTGCCAGCAGCTTTGACAGGGACACTGAAGCTTTCTTT. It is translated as CASSFDRDTEAFF.

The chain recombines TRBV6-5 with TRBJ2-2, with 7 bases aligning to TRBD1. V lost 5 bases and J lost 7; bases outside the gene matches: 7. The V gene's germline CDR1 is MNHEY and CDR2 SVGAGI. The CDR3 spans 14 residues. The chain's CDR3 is CASSPTGVGGELFF. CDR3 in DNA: TGTGCCAGCAGTCCAACAGGGGTGGGCGGGGAGCTGTTTTTT.

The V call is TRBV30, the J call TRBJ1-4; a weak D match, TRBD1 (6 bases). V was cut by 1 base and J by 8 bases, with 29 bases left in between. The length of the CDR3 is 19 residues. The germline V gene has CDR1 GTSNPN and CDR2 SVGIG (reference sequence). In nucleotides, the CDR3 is TGTGCCTGGAGTGGGGGAGCGGACAGCCATAAACCAACTATGGAAAAACTGTTTTTT. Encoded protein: CAWSGGADSHKPTMEKLFF.

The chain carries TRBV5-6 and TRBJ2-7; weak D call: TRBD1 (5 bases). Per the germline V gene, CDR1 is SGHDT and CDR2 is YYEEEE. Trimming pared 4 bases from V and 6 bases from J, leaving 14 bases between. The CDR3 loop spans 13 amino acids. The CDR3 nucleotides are TGTGCCAGCAGCCGCCAGGGTCTGTCCGAGCAGTACTTC. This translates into CASSRQGLSEQYF. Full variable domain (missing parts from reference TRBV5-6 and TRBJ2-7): DAGVTQSPTHLIKTRGQQVTLRCSPKSGHDTVSWYQQALGQGPQFIFQYYEEEERQRGNFPDRFSGHQFPNYSSELNVNALLLGDSALYLCASSRQGLSEQYFGPGTRLTVT.

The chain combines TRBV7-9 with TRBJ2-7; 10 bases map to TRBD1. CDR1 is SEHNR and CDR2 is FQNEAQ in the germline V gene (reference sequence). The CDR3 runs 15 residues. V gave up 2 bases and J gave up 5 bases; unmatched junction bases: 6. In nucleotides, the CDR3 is TGTGCCAGCAGCTTACCCGGGACAGGGGTTCACGAGCAGTACTTC. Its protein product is CASSLPGTGVHEQYF.

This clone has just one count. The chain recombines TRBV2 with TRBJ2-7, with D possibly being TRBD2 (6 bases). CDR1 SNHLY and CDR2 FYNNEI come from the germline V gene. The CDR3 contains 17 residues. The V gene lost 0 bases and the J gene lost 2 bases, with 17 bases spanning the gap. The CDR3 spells CASSEAWAGRLTYEQYF. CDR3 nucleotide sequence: TGTGCCAGCAGTGAAGCTTGGGCTGGGAGGCTCACCTACGAGCAGTACTTC.

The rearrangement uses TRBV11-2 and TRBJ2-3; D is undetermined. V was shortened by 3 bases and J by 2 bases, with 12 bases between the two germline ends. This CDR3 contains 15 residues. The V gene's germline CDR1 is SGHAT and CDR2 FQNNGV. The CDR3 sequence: CASSLGQTYTDTQYF. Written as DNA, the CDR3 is TGTGCCAGCAGCTTGGGCCAAACCTACACAGATACGCAGTATTTT.

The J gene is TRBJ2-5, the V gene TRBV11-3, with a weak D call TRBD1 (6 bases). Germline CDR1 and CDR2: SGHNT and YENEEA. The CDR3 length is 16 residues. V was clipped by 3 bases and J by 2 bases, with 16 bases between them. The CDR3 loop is CASSFTFQGQQETQYF. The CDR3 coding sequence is TGTGCCAGCAGCTTTACTTTTCAGGGGCAACAAGAGACCCAGTACTTC. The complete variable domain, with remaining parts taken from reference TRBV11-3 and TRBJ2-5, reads EAGVVQSPRYKIIEKKQPVAFWCNPISGHNTLYWYLQNLGQGPELLIRYENEEAVDDSQLPKDRFSAERLKGVDSTLKIQPAELGDSAVYLCASSFTFQGQQETQYFGPGTRLLVL.

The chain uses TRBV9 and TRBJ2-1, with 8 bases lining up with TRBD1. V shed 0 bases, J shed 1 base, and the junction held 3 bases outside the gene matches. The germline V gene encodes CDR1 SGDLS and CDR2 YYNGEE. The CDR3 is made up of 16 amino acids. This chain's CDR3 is CASSVGTGNSYNEQFF. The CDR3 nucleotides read TGTGCCAGCAGCGTAGGGACAGGGAATTCCTACAATGAGCAGTTCTTC.

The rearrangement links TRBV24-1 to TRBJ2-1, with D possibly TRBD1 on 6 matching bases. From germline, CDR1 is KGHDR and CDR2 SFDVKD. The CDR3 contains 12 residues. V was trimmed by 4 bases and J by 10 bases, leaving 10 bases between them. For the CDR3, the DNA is TGTGCCACCAGTGAACCAGGACAGGAGCAGTTCTTC. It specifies CATSEPGQEQFF.

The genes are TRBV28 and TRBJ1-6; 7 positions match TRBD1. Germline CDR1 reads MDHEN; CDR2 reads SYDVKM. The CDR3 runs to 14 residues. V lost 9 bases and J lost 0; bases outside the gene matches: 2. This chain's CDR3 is CASHRGSYNSPLHF. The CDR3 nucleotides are TGTGCCAGTCACAGGGGCTCCTATAATTCACCCCTCCACTTT.

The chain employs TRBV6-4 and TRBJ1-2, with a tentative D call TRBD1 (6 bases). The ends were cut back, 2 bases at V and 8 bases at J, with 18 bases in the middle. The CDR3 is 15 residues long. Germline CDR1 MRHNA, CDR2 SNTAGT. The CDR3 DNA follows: TGTGCCAGCAGTGACCTACCGGGGGGCCGTCAAGGCTACACCTTC. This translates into CASSDLPGGRQGYTF.

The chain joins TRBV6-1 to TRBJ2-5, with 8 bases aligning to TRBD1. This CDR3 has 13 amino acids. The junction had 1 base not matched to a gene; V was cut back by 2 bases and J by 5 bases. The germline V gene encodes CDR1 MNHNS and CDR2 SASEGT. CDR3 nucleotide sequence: TGTGCCAGCAGTGAATGGACAGGGGAGACCCAGTACTTC. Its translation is CASSEWTGETQYF.

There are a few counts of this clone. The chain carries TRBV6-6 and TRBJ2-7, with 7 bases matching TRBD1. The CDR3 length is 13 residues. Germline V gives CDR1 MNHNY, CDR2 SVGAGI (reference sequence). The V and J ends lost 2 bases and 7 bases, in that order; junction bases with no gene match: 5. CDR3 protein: CASSYATGLEQYF. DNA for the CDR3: TGTGCCAGCAGTTACGCGACAGGGCTTGAGCAGTACTTC.

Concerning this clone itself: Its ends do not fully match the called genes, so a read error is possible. CDR3 nucleotides: TGTGCCAGCAGTTCCCGCGACAGGGAAAACGCCATATATTTT. Amino acids: CASSSRDRENAIYF. This chain uses TRBV27 with TRBJ1-3, with 7 bases that match TRBD1. The length of the CDR3 is 14 residues. Germline values: CDR1 MNHEY, CDR2 SMNVEV (reference sequence).

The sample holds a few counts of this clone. The CDR3 sequence: CASSHRLTPGTADGTEAFF. CDR3 DNA: TGTGCCAGCAGCCACCGACTGACACCCGGGACAGCCGATGGCACTGAAGCTTTCTTT. The chain employs TRBV14 and TRBJ1-1; 7 nucleotides align to TRBD1. In germline, CDR1 is SGHDN, CDR2 FVKESK. The CDR3 length is 19 residues. The junction had 20 bases not matched to a gene; V was cut back by 3 bases and J by 4 bases. Filled out from reference TRBV14 and TRBJ1-1, the complete variable domain reads EAGVTQFPSHSVIEKGQTVTLRCDPISGHDNLYWYRRVMGKEIKFLLHFVKESKQDESGMPNNRFLAERTGGTYSTLKVQPAELEDSGVYFCASSHRLTPGTADGTEAFFGQGTRLTVV.

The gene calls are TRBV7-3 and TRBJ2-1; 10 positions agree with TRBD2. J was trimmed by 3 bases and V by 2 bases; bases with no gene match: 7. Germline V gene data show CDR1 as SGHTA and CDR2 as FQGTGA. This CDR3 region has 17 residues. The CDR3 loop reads CASSLFESSGGYNEQFF. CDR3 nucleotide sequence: TGTGCCAGCAGCTTATTCGAGTCTAGCGGGGGCTACAATGAGCAGTTCTTC.

The CDR3 DNA is TGTGCCAGCCGTGGAAGAGGATACGGGACAGGGTCGAGTGGCTACACCTTC. It yields the protein CASRGRGYGTGSSGYTF. This sequence joins TRBV6-1 and TRBJ1-2; 9 bases match TRBD1. The junction had 20 bases not matched to a gene; V was cut back by 8 bases and J by 7 bases. CDR3 size: 17 residues. Per germline, CDR1 MNHNS and CDR2 SASEGT.

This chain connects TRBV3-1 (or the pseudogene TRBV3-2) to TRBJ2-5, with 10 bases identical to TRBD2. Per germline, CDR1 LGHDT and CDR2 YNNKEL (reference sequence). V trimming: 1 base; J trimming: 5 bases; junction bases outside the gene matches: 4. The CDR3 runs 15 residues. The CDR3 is CASSQGAAGGETQYF. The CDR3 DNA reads TGTGCCAGCAGCCAAGGTGCAGCGGGAGGGGAGACCCAGTACTTC.